Shown below are 9 T cell receptor beta chains from a single sample sequenced in a study of blood T cell repertoires in COVID-19. Generated by immunoSEQ multiplex PCR, the TCRdb table keeps only in-frame clones and is missing some. The sample holds about 9,900 clones, approximately 78% seen once. Material for sequencing was peripheral blood. These receptors were taken from a man in his sixties with active COVID-19.

The gene calls are TRBV15 and TRBJ1-4; D is undetermined. Germline V CDR1 and CDR2: LNHNV, YYDKDF (reference sequence). Trimming removed 3 bases at V and 2 bases at J, with 13 bases between. The CDR3 extends over 16 amino acids. Written as DNA, the CDR3 is TGTGCCACCAGCAGGTCCGCAAGCAGGACTAATGAAAAACTGTTTTTT. Its protein product is CATSRSASRTNEKLFF.

The gene calls are TRBV7-3 and TRBJ2-2; 9 bases agree with TRBD2. The CDR3 loop spans 16 amino acids. V was pared by 6 bases and J by 4 bases, with 9 bases of the junction left unmatched. Germline values: CDR1 SGHTA, CDR2 FQGTGA. The CDR3 reads CASRVSGTSLTGELFF. As DNA, the CDR3 is TGTGCCAGCAGGGTCTCTGGGACTAGCCTCACCGGGGAGCTGTTTTTT. Supplemented by reference TRBV7-3 and TRBJ2-2, the full variable domain reads GAGVSQTPSNKVTEKGKYVELRCDPISGHTALYWYRQSLGQGPEFLIYFQGTGAADDSGLPNDRFFAVRPEGSVSTLKIQRTERGDSAVYLCASRVSGTSLTGELFFGEGSRLTVL.

The chain employs TRBV5-1 and TRBJ2-5; 9 bases match TRBD1. V was clipped by 4 bases and J by 5 bases; unmatched bases: 12. CDR1 and CDR2 (germline): SGHRS, YFSETQ. CDR3 length: 16 residues. CDR3 protein: CASSPTGQGRVETQYF. CDR3 bases: TGCGCCAGCAGCCCCACCGGACAGGGGAGGGTTGAGACCCAGTACTTC.

This clone was seen only once. The gene calls are TRBV11-2 and TRBJ2-3, with TRBD1 as a possible D gene (5 bases). V lost 3 bases to trimming and J lost 2 bases, with 21 bases between them. Germline V lookup: CDR1 SGHAT, CDR2 FQNNGV. The CDR3 contains 18 residues. DNA of the CDR3: TGTGCCAGCAGCTTTTCCCCCCCGTGGGGCCATTCCACAGATACGCAGTATTTT. Its protein is CASSFSPPWGHSTDTQYF.

This clone was detected a few times. The genes are TRBV29-1 and TRBJ2-7; 16 bases line up with TRBD2. After removal of 4 bases from V and 6 bases from J, the junction contained 9 bases not matched to a gene. This CDR3 region has 16 residues. CDR1 SQVTM and CDR2 ANQGSEA come from the germline V gene. CDR3: CSVGGLAGGPPSEQYF. The CDR3 DNA sequence: TGCAGCGTTGGGGGACTAGCGGGAGGGCCTCCCTCCGAGCAGTACTTC.

The chain is built from TRBV19 and TRBJ2-1; 7 positions agree with TRBD1. Unmatched junction bases numbered 4, after V lost 5 bases and J lost 9 bases. The CDR3 extends over 12 amino acids. From germline, CDR1 is LNHDA and CDR2 SQIVND (reference sequence). The CDR3 nucleotides are TGTGCCAGTAGTTACAGGGGCGGTGAGCAGTTCTTC. Translation: CASSYRGGEQFF.

The chain uses TRBV3-1 (or the pseudogene TRBV3-2) and TRBJ2-7; D gene ambiguous. Trimming pared 0 bases from V and 2 bases from J, leaving 11 bases between. There are 15 residues in the CDR3. Germline CDR1 reads LGHDT; CDR2 reads YNNKEL (reference sequence). The CDR3 sequence: CASSQDTVIPYEQYF. The DNA of the CDR3 is TGTGCCAGCAGCCAAGACACAGTTATTCCCTACGAGCAGTACTTC.

The CDR3 coding sequence is TGCAGCGTAGACAGGGCGAACACCATATATTTT. It encodes CSVDRANTIYF. The V call is TRBV29-1, the J call TRBJ1-3; TRBD1 aligns across 7 bases. CDR3 length: 11 residues. V gave up 6 bases and J gave up 7 bases; unmatched junction bases: 3. Per the germline V gene, CDR1 is SQVTM and CDR2 is ANQGSEA.

This clone is a singleton in its sample. The gene calls are TRBV6-1 and TRBJ2-1; D remains unclear. Trimming took 2 bases from V and 6 from J, leaving 11 bases between them. CDR1 is MNHNS, CDR2 SASEGT, per germline. This CDR3 is 14 amino acids long. Written as DNA, the CDR3 is TGTGCCAGCAGTGAACTTGTCCCCGGCAATGAGCAGTTCTTC. It yields the protein CASSELVPGNEQFF.